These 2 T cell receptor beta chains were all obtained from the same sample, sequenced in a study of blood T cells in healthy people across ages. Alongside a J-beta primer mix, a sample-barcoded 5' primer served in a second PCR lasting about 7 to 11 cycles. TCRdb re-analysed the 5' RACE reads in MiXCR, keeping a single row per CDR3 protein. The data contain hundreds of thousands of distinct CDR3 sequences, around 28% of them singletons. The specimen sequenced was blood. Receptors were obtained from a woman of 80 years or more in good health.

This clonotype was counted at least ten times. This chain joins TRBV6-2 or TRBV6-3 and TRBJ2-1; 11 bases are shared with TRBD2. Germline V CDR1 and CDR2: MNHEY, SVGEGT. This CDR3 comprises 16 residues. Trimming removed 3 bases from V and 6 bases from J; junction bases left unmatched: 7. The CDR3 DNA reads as TGTGCCAGCAGTTATCCCGGGACTAGCGGCTTCAATGAGCAGTTCTTC. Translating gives CASSYPGTSGFNEQFF.

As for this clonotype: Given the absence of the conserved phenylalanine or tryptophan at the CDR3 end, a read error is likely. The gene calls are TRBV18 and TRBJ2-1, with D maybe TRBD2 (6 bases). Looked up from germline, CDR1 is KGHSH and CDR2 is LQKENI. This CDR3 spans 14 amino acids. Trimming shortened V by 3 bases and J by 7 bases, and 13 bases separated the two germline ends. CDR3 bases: TGTGCCAGCTCACCCCCTCCAGGAGGGAATGAGCAGTTCTGC. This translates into CASSPPPGGNEQFC.